This entry is about one T cell receptor (beta chain). Produced via immunoSEQ multiplex PCR; TCRdb's table is partial and in-frame only. In the table there are hundreds of thousands of clones, about nine tenths of which are singletons. The data are from a study of blood T cell repertoires in COVID-19. CDR3 length: 17 amino acids. Germline V lookup: CDR1 SGHTA, CDR2 FQGNSA. The V segment lost 5 bases and the J segment 3 bases; nucleotides outside the gene matches: 14. Everyone who took part was roughly 18 to 90 years old, and they came from some 23 US areas. Cohort 3 recovered donors had two negative PCRs, clearance, or symptom resolution.

The TCR sequence derives from a man aged 40-55 years who had recovered from COVID-19. Input material: PBMCs or T cells enriched from blood (not recorded which). The V gene is TRBV7-2, the J gene TRBJ2-7, with 9 bases matching TRBD2. CDR3 sequence reads: CASSPRGLAGNIYEQYF. The CDR3 DNA follows: TGTGCCAGCAGCCCTAGAGGGCTAGCGGGGAATATCTACGAGCAGTACTTC.